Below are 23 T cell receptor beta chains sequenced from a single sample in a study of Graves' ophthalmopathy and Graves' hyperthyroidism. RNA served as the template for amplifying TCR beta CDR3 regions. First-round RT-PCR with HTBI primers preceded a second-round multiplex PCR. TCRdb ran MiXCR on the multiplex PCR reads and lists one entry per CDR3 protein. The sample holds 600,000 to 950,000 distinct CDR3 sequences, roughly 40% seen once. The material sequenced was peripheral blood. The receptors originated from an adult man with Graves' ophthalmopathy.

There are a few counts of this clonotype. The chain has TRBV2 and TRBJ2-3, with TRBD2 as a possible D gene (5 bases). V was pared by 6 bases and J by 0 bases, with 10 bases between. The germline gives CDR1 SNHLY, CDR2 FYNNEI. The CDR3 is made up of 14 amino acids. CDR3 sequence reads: CASRVGGSTDTQYF. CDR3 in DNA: TGTGCCAGCAGGGTAGGAGGTAGCACAGATACGCAGTATTTT. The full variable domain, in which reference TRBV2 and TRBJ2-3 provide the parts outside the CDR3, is EPEVTQTPSHQVTQMGQEVILRCVPISNHLYFYWYRQILGQKVEFLVSFYNNEISEKSEIFDDQFSVERPDGSNFTLKIRSTKLEDSAMYFCASRVGGSTDTQYFGPGTRLTVL.

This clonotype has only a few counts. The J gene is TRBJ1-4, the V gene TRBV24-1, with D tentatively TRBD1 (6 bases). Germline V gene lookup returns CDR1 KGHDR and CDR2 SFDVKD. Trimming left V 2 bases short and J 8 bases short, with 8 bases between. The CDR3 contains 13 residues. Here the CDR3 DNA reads TGTGCCACCAGTGATTCAGGGGACGAAAAACTGTTTTTT. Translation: CATSDSGDEKLFF.

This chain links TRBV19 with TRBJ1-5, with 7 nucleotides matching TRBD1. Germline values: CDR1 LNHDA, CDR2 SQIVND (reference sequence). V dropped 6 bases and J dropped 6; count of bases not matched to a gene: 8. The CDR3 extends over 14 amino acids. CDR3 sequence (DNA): TGTGCCAGTAGCGAGACAGGGAAGGGTCAGCCCCAGCATTTT. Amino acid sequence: CASSETGKGQPQHF.

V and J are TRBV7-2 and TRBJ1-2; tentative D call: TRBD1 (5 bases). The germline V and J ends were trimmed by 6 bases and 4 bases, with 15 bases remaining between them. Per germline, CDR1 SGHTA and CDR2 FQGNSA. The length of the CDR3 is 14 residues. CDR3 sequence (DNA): TGTGCCAGCAGTCCGGGCCCCGGGGGCTATGGCTACACCTTC. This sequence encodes CASSPGPGGYGYTF.

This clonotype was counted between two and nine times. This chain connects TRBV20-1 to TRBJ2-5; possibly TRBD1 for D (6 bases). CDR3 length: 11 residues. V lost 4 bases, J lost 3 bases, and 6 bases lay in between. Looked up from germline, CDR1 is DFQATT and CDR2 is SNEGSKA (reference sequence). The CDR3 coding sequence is TGCAGTGCTACAGGGGAAGAGACCCAGTACTTC. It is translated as CSATGEETQYF.

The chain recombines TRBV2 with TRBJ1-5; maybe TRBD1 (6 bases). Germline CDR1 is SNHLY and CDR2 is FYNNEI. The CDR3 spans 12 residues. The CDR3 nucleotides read TGTGCTATCAGACAGGGCAATCAGCCCCAGCATTTT. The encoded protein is CAIRQGNQPQHF. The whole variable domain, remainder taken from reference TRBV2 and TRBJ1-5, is EPEVTQTPSHQVTQMGQEVILRCVPISNHLYFYWYRQILGQKVEFLVSFYNNEISEKSEIFDDQFSVERPDGSNFTLKIRSTKLEDSAMYFCAIRQGNQPQHFGDGTRLSIL.

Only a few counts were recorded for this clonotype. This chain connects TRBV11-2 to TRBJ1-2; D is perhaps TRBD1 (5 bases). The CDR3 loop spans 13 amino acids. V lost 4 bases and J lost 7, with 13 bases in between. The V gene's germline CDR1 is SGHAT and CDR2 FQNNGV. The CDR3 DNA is TGTGCCAGCAGCTATGGGACGGCGCTTGGCTACACCTTC. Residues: CASSYGTALGYTF.

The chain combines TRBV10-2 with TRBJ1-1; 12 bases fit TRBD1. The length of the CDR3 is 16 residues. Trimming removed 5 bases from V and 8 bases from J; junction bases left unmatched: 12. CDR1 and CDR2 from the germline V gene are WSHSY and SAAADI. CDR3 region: CASSSRGGQGAFEAFF. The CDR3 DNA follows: TGCGCCAGCAGTTCAAGGGGGGGACAGGGGGCTTTCGAAGCTTTCTTT.

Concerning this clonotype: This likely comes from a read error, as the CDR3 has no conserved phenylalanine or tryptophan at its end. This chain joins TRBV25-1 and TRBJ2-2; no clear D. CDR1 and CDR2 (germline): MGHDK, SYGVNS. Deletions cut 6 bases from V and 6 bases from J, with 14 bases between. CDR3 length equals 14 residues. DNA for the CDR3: TGTGCCAGCAGCTTAAGGATCTATGCCGGGGAGCTGTTTTTG. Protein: CASSLRIYAGELFL.

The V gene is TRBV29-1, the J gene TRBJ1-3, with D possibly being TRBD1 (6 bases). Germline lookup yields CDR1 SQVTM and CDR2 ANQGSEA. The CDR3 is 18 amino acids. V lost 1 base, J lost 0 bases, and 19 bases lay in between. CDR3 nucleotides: TGCAGCGTTGAAGCTTTTAGTAAGCAGGGGTCCTCTGGAAACACCATATATTTT. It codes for CSVEAFSKQGSSGNTIYF.

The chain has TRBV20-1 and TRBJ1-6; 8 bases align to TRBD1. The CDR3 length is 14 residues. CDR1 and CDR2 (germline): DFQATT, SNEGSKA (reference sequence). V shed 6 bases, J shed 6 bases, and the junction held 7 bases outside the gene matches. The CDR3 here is CSARPDRVNSPLHF. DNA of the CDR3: TGCAGTGCGAGACCGGACAGGGTTAATTCACCCCTCCACTTT.

The CDR3 coding sequence is TGTGCCACCACCGCGGGACAGGGGGCGAGAGATACGCAGTATTTT. Protein sequence: CATTAGQGARDTQYF. The rearrangement joins TRBV24-1 to TRBJ2-3; TRBD1 agrees at 12 bases. After removal of 8 bases from V and 5 bases from J, the junction contained 7 bases not matched to a gene. Looked up from germline, CDR1 is KGHDR and CDR2 is SFDVKD. CDR3 length: 15 amino acids.

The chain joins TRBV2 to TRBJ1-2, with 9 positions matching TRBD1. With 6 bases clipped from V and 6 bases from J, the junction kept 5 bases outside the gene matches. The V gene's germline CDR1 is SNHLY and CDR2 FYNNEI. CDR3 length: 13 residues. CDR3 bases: TGTGCCAGCAGCAGGACAGGGGATGATGGCTACACCTTC. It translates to CASSRTGDDGYTF.

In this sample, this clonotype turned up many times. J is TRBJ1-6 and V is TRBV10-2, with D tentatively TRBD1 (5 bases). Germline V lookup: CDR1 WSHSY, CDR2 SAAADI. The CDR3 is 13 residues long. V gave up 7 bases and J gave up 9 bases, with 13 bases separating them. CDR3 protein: CASTLPGVSPLHF. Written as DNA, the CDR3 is TGCGCCAGCACACTTCCGGGGGTTTCACCCCTCCACTTT.

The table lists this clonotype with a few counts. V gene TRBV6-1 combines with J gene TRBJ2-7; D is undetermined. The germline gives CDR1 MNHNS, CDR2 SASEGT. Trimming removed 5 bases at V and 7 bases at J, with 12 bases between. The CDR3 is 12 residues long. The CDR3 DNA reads TGTGCCAGCAGTTACGGAAGCTGGGAGCAGTACTTC. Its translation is CASSYGSWEQYF.

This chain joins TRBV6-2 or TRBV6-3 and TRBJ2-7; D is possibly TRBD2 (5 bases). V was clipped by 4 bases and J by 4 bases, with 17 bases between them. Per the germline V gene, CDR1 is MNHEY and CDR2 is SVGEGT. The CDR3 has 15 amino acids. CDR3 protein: CASSWDSEQEYEQYF. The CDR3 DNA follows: TGTGCCAGCAGTTGGGATAGCGAGCAGGAATACGAGCAGTACTTC.

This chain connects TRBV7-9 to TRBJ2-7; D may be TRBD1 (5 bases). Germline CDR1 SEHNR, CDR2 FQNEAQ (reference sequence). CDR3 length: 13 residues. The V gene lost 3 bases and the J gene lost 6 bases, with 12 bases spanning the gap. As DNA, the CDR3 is TGTGCCAGCAGCTTGGAGACAGTTCTCGAGCAGTACTTC. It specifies CASSLETVLEQYF.

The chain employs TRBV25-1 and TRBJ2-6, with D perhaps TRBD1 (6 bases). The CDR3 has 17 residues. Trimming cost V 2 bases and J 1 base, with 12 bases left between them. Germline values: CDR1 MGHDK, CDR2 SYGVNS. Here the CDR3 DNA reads TGTGCCAGCAGTGAAACAGGGCGAAGGTCTGGGGCCAACGTCCTGACTTTC. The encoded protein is CASSETGRRSGANVLTF.

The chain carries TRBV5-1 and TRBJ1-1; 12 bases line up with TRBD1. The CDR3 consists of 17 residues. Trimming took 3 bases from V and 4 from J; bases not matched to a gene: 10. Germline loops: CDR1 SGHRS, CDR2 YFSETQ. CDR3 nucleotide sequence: TGCGCCAGCAGCTCCGGGACAGGGGGCGCAGTCGGCACTGAAGCTTTCTTT. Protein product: CASSSGTGGAVGTEAFF.

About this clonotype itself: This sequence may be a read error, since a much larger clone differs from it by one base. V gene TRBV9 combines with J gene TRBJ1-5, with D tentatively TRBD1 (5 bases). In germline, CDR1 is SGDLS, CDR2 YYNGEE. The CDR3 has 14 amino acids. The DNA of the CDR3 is TGTGCCAGCAGTCCAGGGTTGGGGAATCAGCCCCAGAATTTT. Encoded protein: CASSPGLGNQPQNF.

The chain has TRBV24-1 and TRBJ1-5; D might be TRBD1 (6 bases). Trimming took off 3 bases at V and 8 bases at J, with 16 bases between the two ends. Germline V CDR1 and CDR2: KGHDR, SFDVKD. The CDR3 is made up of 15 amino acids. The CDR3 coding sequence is TGTGCCACCAGTGATCCACCGACAGGTGATGAGCCCCAGCATTTT. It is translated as CATSDPPTGDEPQHF.

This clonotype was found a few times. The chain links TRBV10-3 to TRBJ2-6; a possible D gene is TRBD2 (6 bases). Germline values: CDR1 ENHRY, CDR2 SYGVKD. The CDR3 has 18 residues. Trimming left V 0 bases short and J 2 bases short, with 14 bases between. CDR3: CAISESTGVRAGANVLTF. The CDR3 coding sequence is TGTGCCATCAGTGAGTCGACGGGGGTGAGGGCTGGGGCCAACGTCCTGACTTTC.

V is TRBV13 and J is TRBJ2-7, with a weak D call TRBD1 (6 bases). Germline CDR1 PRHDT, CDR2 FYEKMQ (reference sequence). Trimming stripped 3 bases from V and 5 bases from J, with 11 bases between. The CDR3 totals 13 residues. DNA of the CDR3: TGTGCCAGCAGCTTCTACGGACAGCACGAGCAGTACTTC. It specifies CASSFYGQHEQYF.